One T cell receptor beta chain is described in this entry. There are many counts of this clonotype. The antigen it recognizes is unknown. No much larger clonotype is one base removed from it; base qualities were not supplied. The entry originates in a study of spatial heterogeneity in lung cancer (dated by TCRdb to the late 2010s). Some background on the complete study: Beta-chain transcripts were consistently detected in greater numbers than alpha-chain transcripts, which likely reflected higher beta-chain transcript abundance. In the raw uncorrected reads, each unique combination of TCR and UMI appeared more than ten times on average. In non-small cell lung cancer, the study quantitatively compared TCR alpha and beta repertoires across several tumor regions, matched nontumor lung, and blood. The study linked features of the TCR repertoire to counts of nonsynonymous mutations, which were determined by whole-exome sequencing of tumor tissue. At surgery, both alpha and beta chains were TCR-sequenced in over 200 tumor regions, fewer than 65 matched nontumor lung samples and 50 to 60 PBMC samples.

CDR3 length: 13 amino acids, cysteine to phenylalanine. The entry retains the CDR3 DNA only, 39 bases that are in frame from base 1. CDR1 is given as MNHNS and CDR2 as SASEGT, both from the germline V gene. After removal of 3 bases from V and 6 bases from J, the junction retains 4 bases not matched to a gene. Study-wide conclusions, independent of this receptor: Ubiquitous expanded tumor TCRs showed up in blood more often at tumor resection than at routine follow-up. Confirming at a functional level the hypothesis that regional TCRs recognize regional mutations was considered to require additional single-cell paired TCR alpha and beta sequencing.

This specimen's time point label, per the study, means: sample taken at primary tumor resection. TCR sequencing used whole RNA extracted from tumor and nontumor lung tissue, or from cryopreserved PBMC samples, without cell sorting. Donors were approximately 72 patients with early-stage, untreated non-small cell lung cancer from the lung TRACERx cohort. Only patients for whom sufficient RNA was available from at least two tumor regions were selected for TCR sequencing. Receptor amplification or capture employed 5' RACE. Sequenced on a NextSeq 500. The TCR library protocol attached a unique molecular identifier to each TCR cDNA molecule to allow correction of PCR and sequencing errors. Turning to the authors' computational methods: TCR identification, UMI-based error correction and CDR3 extraction were performed with Decombinator tools. Expanded TCRs were defined as those above a frequency of 2 per 1,000, corresponding to the top 1% of the tumor frequency distribution. Rényi diversity was computed with the R vegan package after subsampling each repertoire 100 times to 5,000 TCRs. CDR3 similarity networks were built from amino acid triplet string-kernel similarity, connecting CDR3s with pairwise similarity above 0.82. TCRdb redid the processing of the public reads, applying fastp at Q25 and MiXCR, and retained in-frame beta chains. Duplicate CDR3 protein sequences are folded into a single record with the most common DNA and genes. Here the V and J calls rest on TCRdb's processing, not on the authors' analysis. The sample contains about 48,000 distinct CDR3 sequences, under 6% of them found a single time. The ten largest clones capture 11% of the sample.

This material consisted of PBMCs, taken at surgery. The rearrangement combines TRBV6-1 with TRBJ2-7, with 8 bases matching TRBD2. The TCR comes from a male donor with early-stage non-small cell lung cancer. In nucleotides, the sequence is TGTGCCAGCAGTGACGGCGGGAGGTCCGAGCAGTACTTC. Its protein is CASSDGGRSEQYF.